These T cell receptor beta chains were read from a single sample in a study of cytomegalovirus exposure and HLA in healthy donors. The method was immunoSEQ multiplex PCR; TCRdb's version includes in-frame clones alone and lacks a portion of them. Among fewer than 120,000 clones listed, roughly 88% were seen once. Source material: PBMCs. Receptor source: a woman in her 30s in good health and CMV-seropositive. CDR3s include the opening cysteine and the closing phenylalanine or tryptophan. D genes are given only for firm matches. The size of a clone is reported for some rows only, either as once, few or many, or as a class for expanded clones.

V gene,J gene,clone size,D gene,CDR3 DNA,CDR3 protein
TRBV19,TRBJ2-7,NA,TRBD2,TGTGCCAGTAGTATGTCCTCTAGCGGGGGCTACGAGCAGTACTTC,CASSMSSSGGYEQYF
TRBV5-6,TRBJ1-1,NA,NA,TGTGCCAGCAGCTTGGGCGGGTTCGGGAACACTGAAGCTTTCTTT,CASSLGGFGNTEAFF
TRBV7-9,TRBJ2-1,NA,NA,TGTGCCAGCAGCTTAGTGGGGCGATACGGTGAGCAGTTCTTC,CASSLVGRYGEQFF
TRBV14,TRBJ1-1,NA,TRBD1,TGTGCCAGCAGCCTCCGGACAGGAGGGAACACTGAAGCTTTCTTT,CASSLRTGGNTEAFF
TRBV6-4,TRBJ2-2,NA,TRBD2,TGTGCCAGCAGTGAAGACGGGGGGGCCGCCGGGGAGCTGTTTTTT,CASSEDGGAAGELFF
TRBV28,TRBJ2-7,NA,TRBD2,TGTGCCAGCAGTTTCTCCCTCGGACTAGCGGGAGTGTACGAGCAGTACTTC,CASSFSLGLAGVYEQYF
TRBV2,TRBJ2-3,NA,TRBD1,TGTGCCAGCAACGCGGGACAGGGGGCAAGAGATACGCAGTATTTT,CASNAGQGARDTQYF
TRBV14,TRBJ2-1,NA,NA,TGTGCCAGCAGCCAAAAGGTAACGGGGAAACAGTTCTTC,CASSQKVTGKQFF
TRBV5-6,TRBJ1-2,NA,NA,TGTGCCAGCAGCTTGTTACAGTCATATGGCTACACCTTC,CASSLLQSYGYTF
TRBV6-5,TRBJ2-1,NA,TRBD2,TGTGCCAGCAGCGACCTCGGGACTAGCGGAAATGAGCAGTTCTTC,CASSDLGTSGNEQFF
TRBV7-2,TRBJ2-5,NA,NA,TGTGCCAGCAGCTTATCGGGGACAACAACCGGAGAGACCCAGTACTTC,CASSLSGTTTGETQYF
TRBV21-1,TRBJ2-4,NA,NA,TGTGCCAGCAGCATTTACAGGGGAATCACATTCGCCAAAAACATTCAGTACTTC,CASSIYRGITFAKNIQYF
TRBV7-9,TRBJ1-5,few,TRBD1,TGTGCCAGCAGCCGACAGGGGCAGGATCAGCCCCAGCATTTT,CASSRQGQDQPQHF
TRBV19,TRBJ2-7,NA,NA,TGTGCCAGTAGTCCTCAACCTGACAGACATTACGAGCAGTACTTC,CASSPQPDRHYEQYF
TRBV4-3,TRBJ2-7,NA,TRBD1,TGCGCCAGCAGCCAACAGACAGGGGCGAGGGAGCAGTACTTC,CASSQQTGAREQYF
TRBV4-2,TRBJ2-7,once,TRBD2,TGTGCCAGCAGCCGCGGGACTAGCGCCTCCTACGAGCAGTACTTC,CASSRGTSASYEQYF
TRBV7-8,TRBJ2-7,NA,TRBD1,TGTGCCAGCAGCCAAAGACAGGGGCCCAGAGCCGAGCAGTACTTC,CASSQRQGPRAEQYF
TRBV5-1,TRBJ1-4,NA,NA,TGCGCCAGCAGAGGAGGAGAAAATGAAAAACTGTTTTTT,CASRGGENEKLFF
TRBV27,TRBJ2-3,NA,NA,TGTGCCAGCAGTTTAGGCCAGGGGTTGGCAGATACGCAGTATTTT,CASSLGQGLADTQYF
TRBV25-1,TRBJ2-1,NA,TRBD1,TGTGCCAGCAGTTCCAGGACAGGGGCCTACAATGAGCAGTTCTTC,CASSSRTGAYNEQFF
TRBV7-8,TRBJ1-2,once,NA,TGTGCCAGCAGCTTAGGGGGCACCTATGGCTACACCTTC,CASSLGGTYGYTF
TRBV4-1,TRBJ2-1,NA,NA,TGCGCCAGCAGCCAAGGATCGGGCAATGAGCAGTTCTTC,CASSQGSGNEQFF
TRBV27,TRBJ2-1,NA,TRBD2,TGTGCCAGCAGTTTGAGTAGCGGGAGTATTAATGAGCAGTTCTTC,CASSLSSGSINEQFF
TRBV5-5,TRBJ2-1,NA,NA,TGTGCCAGCAGCCTAACAGGATTCTCCTACAATGAGCAGTTCTTC,CASSLTGFSYNEQFF
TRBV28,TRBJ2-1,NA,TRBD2,TGTGCCAGCAGTCCGGCGGGAGGGCGGCAGTTCTTC,CASSPAGGRQFF
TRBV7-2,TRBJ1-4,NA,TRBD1,TGTGCCAGCAGCCCCGGGACAGGGCGTGAAAAACTGTTTTTT,CASSPGTGREKLFF
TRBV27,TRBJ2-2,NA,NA,TGTGCCAGCAGTTTATCCCCCCAGAACACCGGGGAGCTGTTTTTT,CASSLSPQNTGELFF
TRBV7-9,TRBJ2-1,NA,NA,TGTGCCAGCAGCTGGCAGGGAAACCCCTCCTACAATGAGCAGTTCTTC,CASSWQGNPSYNEQFF
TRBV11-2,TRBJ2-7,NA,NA,TGTGCCAGCAGGTTCTTAGGCAGGGCTATCGACGAGCAGTACTTC,CASRFLGRAIDEQYF
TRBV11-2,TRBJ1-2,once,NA,TGTGCCAGCAGCTATCGGGCTTTCCCAGGGAACTATGGCTACACCTTC,CASSYRAFPGNYGYTF
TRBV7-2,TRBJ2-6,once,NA,TGTGCCAGCAGCCTCCAGGGTACTGGGGCCAACGTCCCGACTTTC,CASSLQGTGANVPTF
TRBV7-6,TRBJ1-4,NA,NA,TGTGCCAGCAGCCAGGTTAATGAAAAACTGTTTTTT,CASSQVNEKLFF
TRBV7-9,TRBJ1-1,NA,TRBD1,TGTGCCAGCAGCCTATGGACAGGGCTGAACACTGAAGCTTTCTTT,CASSLWTGLNTEAFF
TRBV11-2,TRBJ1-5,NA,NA,TGTGCCAGCAGCTTGAGGGGGAATCAGCCCCAGCATTTT,CASSLRGNQPQHF
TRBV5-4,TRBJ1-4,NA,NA,TGTGCCAGCAGCTCGGGGGGGCAGGAGAATGAAAAACTGTTTTTT,CASSSGGQENEKLFF
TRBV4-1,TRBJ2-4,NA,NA,TGCGCCAGCAGCGCCGGAGCAGGGCCCAAAAACATTCAGTACTTC,CASSAGAGPKNIQYF
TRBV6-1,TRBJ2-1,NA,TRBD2,TGTGCCAGCAGTGCCACTAGCGGGAGGGCCCCCGGAAGCAATGAGCAGTTCTTC,CASSATSGRAPGSNEQFF
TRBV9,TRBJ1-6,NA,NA,TGTGCCAGCAGCGTTGGGGGGGCCGATTCACCCCTCCACTTT,CASSVGGADSPLHF
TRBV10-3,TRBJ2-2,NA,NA,TGTGCCATCAGTGAGGGGGCGTCAGGGGAGCTGTTTTTT,CAISEGASGELFF
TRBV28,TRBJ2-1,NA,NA,TGTGCCAGCGGATTTAGAGGGAGTGGCTCCTACAATGAGCAGTTCTTC,CASGFRGSGSYNEQFF
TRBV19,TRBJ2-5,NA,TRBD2,TGTGCCAGTAGTATTCACGCGGGAGGGCCGGGGGAGACCCAGTACTTC,CASSIHAGGPGETQYF
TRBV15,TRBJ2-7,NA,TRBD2,TGTGCCACCAGCAGACGGCTTCTAGCGGGAGGGCCAGGGGTGGGCTACGAGCAGTACTTC,CATSRRLLAGGPGVGYEQYF
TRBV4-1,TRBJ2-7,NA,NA,TGCGCCAGCAGCCAATTCCCCGCCTCAGGGGACGAGCAGTACTTC,CASSQFPASGDEQYF
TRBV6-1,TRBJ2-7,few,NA,TGTGCCAGCAGTGAAGCTGACAGGTACGAGCAGTACTTC,CASSEADRYEQYF
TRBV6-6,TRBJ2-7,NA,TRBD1,TGTGCCAGCAGTTACTCTCGGGACAGGGGCCGCGAGCAGTACTTC,CASSYSRDRGREQYF
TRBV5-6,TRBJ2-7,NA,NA,TGTGCCAGCAGCTTGGATGGGACACTGTTTCCCTACGAGCAGTACTTC,CASSLDGTLFPYEQYF
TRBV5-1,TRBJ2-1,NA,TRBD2,TGCGCCAGCAGCTTGGGACTCCTAGCGGCCAACAATGAGCAGTTCTTC,CASSLGLLAANNEQFF
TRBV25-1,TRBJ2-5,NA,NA,TGTGCCAGCCTCGGGCCAGGGGCACAAGAGACCCAGTACTTC,CASLGPGAQETQYF
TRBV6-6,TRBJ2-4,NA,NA,TGTGCCAGCAGCCCCGGCGGGGACATTCAGTACTTC,CASSPGGDIQYF
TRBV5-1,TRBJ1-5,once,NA,TGCGCCAGCAGCTTGGGGCTTACTGAGGGCAATCAGCCCCAGCATTTT,CASSLGLTEGNQPQHF
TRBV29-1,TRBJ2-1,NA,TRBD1,TGCAGCGCCCGCCGGGACAGGGGCCCTAATGAGCAGTTCTTC,CSARRDRGPNEQFF
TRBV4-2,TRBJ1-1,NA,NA,TGTGCCAGCAGCCACACCCCAGAGAACACTGAAGCTTTCTTT,CASSHTPENTEAFF
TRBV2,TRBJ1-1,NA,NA,TGTGCCAGCAGGGGACAACCTAACACTGAAGCTTTCTTT,CASRGQPNTEAFF
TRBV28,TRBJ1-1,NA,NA,TGTGCCAGCAGTTTATTGAGGACATACGAAGCTTTCTTT,CASSLLRTYEAFF
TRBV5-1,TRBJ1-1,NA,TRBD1,TGCGCCAGCAGCTCCCAAGGACAGGGGGGGAGAGCTTTCTTT,CASSSQGQGGRAFF